The sequence of this TCR beta chain was determined in a study of CD4 T cells in relation to SARS-CoV-2 and coronaviruses. Study-level background: Shared crossreactive spike epitopes were mapped to their HLA restriction.

Produced via immunoSEQ multiplex PCR; TCRdb's table is partial and in-frame only. The sample consists of 50,000 to 65,000 clones, 90% to 95% of them appearing once. Specimen: naive CD4+ T cells from PBMCs. Described subset: naive CD4+ T cells isolated by negative enrichment. The clonotype originates from an adult with COVID-19.

The CDR3 nucleotides are TGTGCCAGCTCACGGACAGGGGGCGAGAATGAAAAACTGTTTTTT. Its translation: CASSRTGGENEKLFF. The chain is built from TRBV18 and TRBJ1-4; 11 bases are a match to TRBD1. Germline CDR1 and CDR2: KGHSH and LQKENI. Germline trimming cut 4 bases from V and 5 bases from J; bases unmatched to any gene: 3. The length of the CDR3 is 15 residues. Full variable domain (rest looked up from reference TRBV18 and TRBJ1-4): NAGVMQNPRHLVRRRGQEARLRCSPMKGHSHVYWYRQLPEEGLKFMVYLQKENIIDESGMPKERFSAEFPKEGPSILRIQQVVRGDSAAYFCASSRTGGENEKLFFGSGTQLSVL.